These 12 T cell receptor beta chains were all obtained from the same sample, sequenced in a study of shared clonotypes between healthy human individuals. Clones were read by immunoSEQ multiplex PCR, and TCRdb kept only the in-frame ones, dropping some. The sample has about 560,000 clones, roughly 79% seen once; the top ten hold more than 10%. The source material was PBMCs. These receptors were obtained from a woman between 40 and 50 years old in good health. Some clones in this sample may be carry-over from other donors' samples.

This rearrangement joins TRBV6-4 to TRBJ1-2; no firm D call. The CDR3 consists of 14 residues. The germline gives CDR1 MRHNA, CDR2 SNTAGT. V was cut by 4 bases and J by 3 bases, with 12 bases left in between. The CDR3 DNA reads TGTGCCAGCAGTGCCGAGCCGACGGACTATGGCTACACCTTC. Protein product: CASSAEPTDYGYTF.

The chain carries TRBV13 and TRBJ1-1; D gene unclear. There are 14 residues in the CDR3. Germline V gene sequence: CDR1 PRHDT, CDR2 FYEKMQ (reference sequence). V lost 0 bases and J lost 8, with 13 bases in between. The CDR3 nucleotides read TGTGCCAGCAGCTTAGGGACGGGCCGGAGCGAAGCTTTCTTT. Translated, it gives CASSLGTGRSEAFF.

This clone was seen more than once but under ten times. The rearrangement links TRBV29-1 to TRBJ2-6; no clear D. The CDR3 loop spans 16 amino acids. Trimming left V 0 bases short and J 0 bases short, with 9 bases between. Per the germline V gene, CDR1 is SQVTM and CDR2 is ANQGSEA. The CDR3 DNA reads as TGCAGCGTTGAAGATCCTCTTCTCTCTGGGGCCAACGTCCTGACTTTC. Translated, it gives CSVEDPLLSGANVLTF.

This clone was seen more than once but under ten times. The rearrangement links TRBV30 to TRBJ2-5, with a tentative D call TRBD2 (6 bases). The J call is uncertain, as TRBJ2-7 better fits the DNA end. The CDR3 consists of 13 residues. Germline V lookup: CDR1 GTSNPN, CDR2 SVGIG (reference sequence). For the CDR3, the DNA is TGTGCCTGGAGAACTGGAGGGCAGTACGAGCAGTACTTC. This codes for CAWRTGGQYEQYF.

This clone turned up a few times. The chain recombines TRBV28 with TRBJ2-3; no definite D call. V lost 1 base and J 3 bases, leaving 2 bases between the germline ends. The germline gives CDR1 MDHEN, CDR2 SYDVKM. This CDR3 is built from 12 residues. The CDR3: CASSLFTDTQYF. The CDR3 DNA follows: TGTGCCAGCAGTTTATTTACAGATACGCAGTATTTT. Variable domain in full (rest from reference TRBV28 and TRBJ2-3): DVKVTQSSRYLVKRTGEKVFLECVQDMDHENMFWYRQDPGLGLRLIYFSYDVKMKEKGDIPEGYSVSREKKERFSLILESASTNQTSMYLCASSLFTDTQYFGPGTRLTVL.

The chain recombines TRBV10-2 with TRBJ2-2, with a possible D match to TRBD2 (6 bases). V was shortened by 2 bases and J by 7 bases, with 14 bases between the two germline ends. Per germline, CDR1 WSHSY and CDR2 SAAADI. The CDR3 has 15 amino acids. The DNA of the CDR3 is TGCGCCAGCAGTGAGCCTAGCGTCAAAAGCGGGGAGCTGTTTTTT. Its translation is CASSEPSVKSGELFF.

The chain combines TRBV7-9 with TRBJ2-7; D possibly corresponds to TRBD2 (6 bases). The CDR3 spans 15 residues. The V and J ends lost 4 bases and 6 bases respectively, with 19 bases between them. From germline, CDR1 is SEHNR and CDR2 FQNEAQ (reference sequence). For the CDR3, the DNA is TGTGCCAGCAGCTCTATCGGGACTTCCCTCCGCGAGCAGTACTTC. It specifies CASSSIGTSLREQYF.

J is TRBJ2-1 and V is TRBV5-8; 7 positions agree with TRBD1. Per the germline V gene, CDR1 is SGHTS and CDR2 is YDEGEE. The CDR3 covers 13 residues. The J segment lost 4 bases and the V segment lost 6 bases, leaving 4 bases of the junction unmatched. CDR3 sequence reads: CASTLGQYNEQFF. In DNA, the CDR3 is TGTGCCAGCACCCTGGGACAGTACAATGAGCAGTTCTTC. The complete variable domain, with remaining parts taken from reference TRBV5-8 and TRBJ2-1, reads EAGVTQSPTHLIKTRGQQATLRCSPISGHTSVYWYQQALGLGLQFLLWYDEGEERNRGNFPPRFSGRQFPNYSSELNVNALELEDSALYLCASTLGQYNEQFFGPGTRLTVL.

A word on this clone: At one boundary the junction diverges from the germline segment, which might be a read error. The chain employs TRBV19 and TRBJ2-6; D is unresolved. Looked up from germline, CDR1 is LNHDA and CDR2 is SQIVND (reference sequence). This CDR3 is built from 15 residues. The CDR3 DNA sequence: TGTGCCACAGAGGCAGGCCCCTCTGGGGTCAACGTCCTGACTTTC. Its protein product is CATEAGPSGVNVLTF.

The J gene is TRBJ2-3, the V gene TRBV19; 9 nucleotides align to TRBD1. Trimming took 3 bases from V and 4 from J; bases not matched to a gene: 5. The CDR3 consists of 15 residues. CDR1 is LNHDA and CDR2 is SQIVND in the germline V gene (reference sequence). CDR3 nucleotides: TGTGCCAGTAGTATGAGAACAGGGGGCTCAGATACGCAGTATTTT. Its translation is CASSMRTGGSDTQYF. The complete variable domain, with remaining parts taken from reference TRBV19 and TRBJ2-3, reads DGGITQSPKYLFRKEGQNVTLSCEQNLNHDAMYWYRQDPGQGLRLIYYSQIVNDFQKGDIAEGYSVSREKKESFPLTVTSAQKNPTAFYLCASSMRTGGSDTQYFGPGTRLTVL.

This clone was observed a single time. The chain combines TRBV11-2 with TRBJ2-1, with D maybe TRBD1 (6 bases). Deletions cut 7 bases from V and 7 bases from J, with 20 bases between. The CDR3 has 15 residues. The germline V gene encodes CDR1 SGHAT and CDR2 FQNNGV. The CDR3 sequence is CASTLQTGVLNEQFF. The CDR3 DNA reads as TGTGCCAGCACTTTGCAGACAGGAGTTCTGAATGAGCAGTTCTTC.

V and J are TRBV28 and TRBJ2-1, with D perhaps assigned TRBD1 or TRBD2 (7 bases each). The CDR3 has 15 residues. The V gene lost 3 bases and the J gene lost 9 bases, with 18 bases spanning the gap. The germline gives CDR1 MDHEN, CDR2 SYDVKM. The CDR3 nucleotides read TGTGCCAGCAGTTTCAAAGCGGGACAGCGGGGTGAGCAGTTCTTC. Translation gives CASSFKAGQRGEQFF.